One and the same sample provided the 23 T cell receptor beta chains below, sequenced in a study of T cell repertoires in cytomegalovirus infection. TCRdb reanalysed the reads using MiXCR and keeps one entry per CDR3 protein. This repertoire shows around 78,000 distinct CDR3 sequences, approximately 39% found once; its top ten account for 93%. Which antigens these TCRs recognize remains unknown. The sample here was CD8+ T cells from cultured PBMCs, taken from culture after CMV antigen stimulation. These receptors were obtained from a human donor in good health (CMV status not recorded). Some clones in this sample may be carry-over from other donors' samples.

The J gene is TRBJ2-1, the V gene TRBV7-6; TRBD2 matches 7 bases. Per the germline V gene, CDR1 is SGHVS and CDR2 is FNYEAQ. V lost 4 bases and J lost 0; bases outside the gene matches: 6. The CDR3 extends over 16 amino acids. This chain's CDR3 is CASSWGGVSSYNEQFF. The CDR3 DNA follows: TGTGCCAGCAGCTGGGGGGGGGTCTCCTCCTACAATGAGCAGTTCTTC. Full variable domain (rest looked up from reference TRBV7-6 and TRBJ2-1): GAGVSQSPRYKVTKRGQDVALRCDPISGHVSLYWYRQALGQGPEFLTYFNYEAQQDKSGLPNDRFSAERPEGSISTLTIQRTEQRDSAMYRCASSWGGVSSYNEQFFGPGTRLTVL.

This clonotype was seen repeatedly, ten times or more. In nucleotides, the CDR3 is TGTGCCAGCAGCTCGTCGGGCCTCCGCACAGCTTTCTTT. This gives the protein CASSSSGLRTAFF. The chain carries TRBV7-8 and TRBJ1-1; D is ambiguous. V lost 4 bases and J 10 bases, leaving 16 bases between the germline ends. The germline CDR1 and CDR2 sequences are SGHVS and FQNEAQ. CDR3 length equals 13 residues.

CDR3 loop: CASGRGVTQYF. CDR3 sequence (DNA): TGTGCCAGCGGACGTGGGGTTACGCAGTATTTT. V gene TRBV27 combines with J gene TRBJ2-3; D unresolved. Germline V CDR1 and CDR2: MNHEY, SMNVEV (reference sequence). Trimming cost V 8 bases and J 8 bases, with 11 bases left between them. CDR3 length: 11 amino acids.

This clonotype was seen only once. The chain employs TRBV2 and TRBJ2-7; D is perhaps TRBD1 (6 bases). Trimming removed 8 bases from V and 2 bases from J, with 13 bases in between. This CDR3 comprises 13 residues. Per germline, CDR1 SNHLY and CDR2 FYNNEI. The CDR3 spells CASVMGHPYEQYF. CDR3 coding DNA: TGTGCCAGCGTCATGGGACATCCCTACGAGCAGTACTTC.

The sample holds a few counts of this clonotype. The V call is TRBV23-1, the J call TRBJ2-7; 9 bases match TRBD2. TRBV23-1 carries the ORF label, with uncertain function. J gave up 2 bases and V 3 bases, and 8 bases lay outside the gene matches. This CDR3 contains 16 residues. CDR3 DNA sequence: TGCGCCAGCAGTCATCGGACCAGCGGGGGGACCTACGAGCAGTACTTC. Translating it yields CASSHRTSGGTYEQYF.

This clonotype showed up just a few times. Mismatch with germline at one junction end may stem from a read error. The J gene is TRBJ2-3, the V gene TRBV7-7; TRBD2 aligns across 14 bases. This CDR3 comprises 19 residues. Per the germline V gene, CDR1 is SSHAT and CDR2 is FNYEAQ (reference sequence). CDR3: CASSLGVQGTSGGTDTQYF. As DNA, the CDR3 is TGTGCTAGCAGCTTAGGAGTACAAGGGACTAGCGGGGGAACAGATACGCAGTATTTT. The whole variable domain, remainder taken from reference TRBV7-7 and TRBJ2-3, is GAGVSQSPRYKVTKRGQDVTLRCDPISSHATLYWYQQALGQGPEFLTYFNYEAQPDKSGLPSDRFSAERPEGSISTLTIQRTEQRDSAMYRCASSLGVQGTSGGTDTQYFGPGTRLTVL.

The rearrangement uses TRBV27 and TRBJ1-4; D possibly corresponds to TRBD1 (5 bases). There are 15 residues in the CDR3. Germline assignment: CDR1 MNHEY and CDR2 SMNVEV (reference sequence). Between the trimmed V and J ends, which lost 5 bases and 6 bases, there was a span of 16 bases. The CDR3: CASSPGGRVDEKLFF. CDR3 nucleotides: TGTGCCAGCAGTCCCGGGGGGAGGGTGGATGAAAAACTGTTTTTT.

The table lists this clonotype with a few counts. In nucleotides, the CDR3 is TGTGCTAGTGGTTTGGTAGAAGATCAGCCCCAGCATTTT. This encodes CASGLVEDQPQHF. This chain connects TRBV12-5 to TRBJ1-5; D is unresolved. From germline, CDR1 is LGHNT and CDR2 FRNRAP. CDR3 length: 13 residues. V lost 0 bases, J lost 5 bases, and 5 bases lay in between. The full variable domain, its missing parts supplied by reference TRBV12-5 and TRBJ1-5, is DARVTQTPRHKVTEMGQEVTMRCQPILGHNTVFWYRQTMMQGLELLAYFRNRAPLDDSGMPKDRFSAEMPDATLATLKIQPSEPRDSAVYFCASGLVEDQPQHFGDGTRLSIL.

Ten or more counts support this clonotype. The rearrangement uses TRBV19 and TRBJ2-3; D call uncertain. Germline V gene lookup returns CDR1 LNHDA and CDR2 SQIVND (reference sequence). The V gene lost 5 bases and the J gene lost 2 bases, with 11 bases spanning the gap. The length of the CDR3 is 14 residues. In DNA, the CDR3 is TGTGCCAGTAGTGGTCAGATAATCACAGATACGCAGTATTTT. Its translation: CASSGQIITDTQYF. The full variable domain, its missing parts supplied by reference TRBV19 and TRBJ2-3, is DGGITQSPKYLFRKEGQNVTLSCEQNLNHDAMYWYRQDPGQGLRLIYYSQIVNDFQKGDIAEGYSVSREKKESFPLTVTSAQKNPTAFYLCASSGQIITDTQYFGPGTRLTVL.

The chain links TRBV9 to TRBJ2-1, with 11 positions matching TRBD1. Germline V gives CDR1 SGDLS, CDR2 YYNGEE. With 4 bases clipped from V and 3 bases from J, the junction kept 3 bases outside the gene matches. The CDR3 length is 15 residues. CDR3 amino acids: CASSQGTGGYNEQFF. The CDR3, as DNA: TGTGCCAGCAGCCAAGGGACAGGGGGCTACAATGAGCAGTTCTTC.

This rearrangement joins TRBV7-9 to TRBJ1-5, with D possibly being TRBD1 (5 bases). The V and J ends lost 4 bases and 5 bases respectively, with 12 bases between them. Germline V gene sequence: CDR1 SEHNR, CDR2 FQNEAQ (reference sequence). The CDR3 runs to 14 residues. The CDR3 loop reads CASSSGTEYQPQHF. The CDR3 nucleotides read TGTGCCAGCAGCTCCGGGACCGAGTATCAGCCCCAGCATTTT.

The V gene is TRBV5-1, the J gene TRBJ2-7; D may correspond to TRBD1 or TRBD2 (5 bases each). This CDR3 has 14 residues. Germline CDR1 and CDR2: SGHRS and YFSETQ. Trimming removed 4 bases from V and 4 bases from J, with 15 bases in between. The CDR3 is CASSVAAGTYEQYF. The CDR3 DNA sequence: TGCGCCAGCAGCGTCGCCGCTGGGACGTACGAGCAGTACTTC.

This clonotype has at least ten counts. The rearrangement links TRBV7-8 to TRBJ2-1; D not certain. Germline-derived CDR1 and CDR2 are SGHVS and FQNEAQ. The germline V and J ends were trimmed by 5 bases and 5 bases, with 13 bases remaining between them. This CDR3 region has 14 residues. In nucleotides, the CDR3 is TGTGCCAGCAGCCAACTCTACAGTGACAATGAGCAGTTCTTC. Residues: CASSQLYSDNEQFF.

This clonotype was counted a few times. The chain uses TRBV2 and TRBJ2-1; perhaps TRBD2 as D (6 bases). The germline V and J ends were trimmed by 5 bases and 0 bases, with 8 bases remaining between them. CDR1 SNHLY and CDR2 FYNNEI come from the germline V gene. The CDR3 extends over 14 amino acids. CDR3 nucleotides: TGTGCCAGCAGTCCCGGGAGCTCCTACAATGAGCAGTTCTTC. Its translation: CASSPGSSYNEQFF.

This clonotype was seen ten or more times. V is TRBV7-2 and J is TRBJ2-3; 14 nucleotides align to TRBD2. Germline-derived CDR1 and CDR2 are SGHTA and FQGNSA. The CDR3 totals 15 residues. V trimming: 5 bases; J trimming: 5 bases; junction bases outside the gene matches: 3. CDR3 bases: TGTGCCAGCAGCCGGACTAGCGGGGGGCTAGATACGCAGTATTTT. It codes for CASSRTSGGLDTQYF.

The gene calls are TRBV11-3 and TRBJ1-2; 7 nucleotides align to TRBD1. The germline V gene has CDR1 SGHNT and CDR2 YENEEA. The trim removed 1 base at V and 4 bases at J, leaving 12 bases unmatched. This CDR3 comprises 17 residues. The CDR3 DNA reads TGTGCCAGCAGCTTAGGGACAGGAACCCCGGGACGCTATGGCTACACCTTC. Encoded protein: CASSLGTGTPGRYGYTF. The full variable domain, its missing parts supplied by reference TRBV11-3 and TRBJ1-2, is EAGVVQSPRYKIIEKKQPVAFWCNPISGHNTLYWYLQNLGQGPELLIRYENEEAVDDSQLPKDRFSAERLKGVDSTLKIQPAELGDSAVYLCASSLGTGTPGRYGYTFGSGTRLTVV.

As to this clonotype: The junction does not match germline at one end; this may be a read error. V is TRBV7-8 and J is TRBJ2-7, with D perhaps being TRBD1 or TRBD2 (5 bases each). Germline CDR1 reads SGHVS; CDR2 reads FQNEAQ. This CDR3 is 14 amino acids long. The CDR3 bases are TGTGCCAGCAGCTCGGGACCGCCGAACACTGAACATTACTTT. It is translated as CASSSGPPNTEHYF.

V gene TRBV7-2 combines with J gene TRBJ1-1, with a weak D call TRBD1 (5 bases). V lost 5 bases to trimming and J lost 7 bases, with 23 bases between them. The V gene's germline CDR1 is SGHTA and CDR2 FQGNSA. The CDR3 runs 16 residues. CDR3 region: CASSPSAGRVTFEAFF. DNA for the CDR3: TGTGCCAGCAGCCCCAGTGCTGGCAGGGTTACCTTTGAAGCTTTCTTT. The variable domain in full, completed from reference TRBV7-2 and TRBJ1-1, reads GAGVSQSPSNKVTEKGKDVELRCDPISGHTALYWYRQSLGQGLEFLIYFQGNSAPDKSGLPSDRFSAERTGGSVSTLTIQRTQQEDSAVYLCASSPSAGRVTFEAFFGQGTRLTVV.

V and J are TRBV4-2 and TRBJ1-4, with 7 bases lining up with TRBD1. CDR3 length: 15 residues. The germline V gene encodes CDR1 LGHNA and CDR2 YNFKEQ. After removal of 3 bases from V and 4 bases from J, the junction contained 5 bases not matched to a gene. The CDR3 loop reads CASSQSTGRNEKLFF. CDR3 DNA: TGTGCCAGCAGCCAGTCGACAGGGCGTAATGAAAAACTGTTTTTT.

This clonotype came up a few times. The chain combines TRBV19 with TRBJ2-3; D not certain. V was clipped by 10 bases and J by 0 bases, with 20 bases between them. This CDR3 contains 16 residues. From germline, CDR1 is LNHDA and CDR2 SQIVND (reference sequence). DNA of the CDR3: TGTGCCACCAACACCAACAAACGACTTAGCACAGATACGCAGTATTTT. Protein sequence: CATNTNKRLSTDTQYF.

The gene calls are TRBV12-3 or TRBV12-4 and TRBJ2-5; TRBD2 aligns across 12 bases. This CDR3 has 16 amino acids. With 0 bases clipped from V and 6 bases from J, the junction kept 5 bases outside the gene matches. CDR3 bases: TGTGCCAGCAGTTTAGCGGCTAGCGGGGGGGCGCAGACCCAGTACTTC. Protein product: CASSLAASGGAQTQYF.

V gene TRBV7-3 combines with J gene TRBJ2-5, with D tentatively TRBD1 or TRBD2 (5 bases each). The CDR3 has 16 residues. Deletions cut 6 bases from V and 1 base from J, with 18 bases between. Per the germline V gene, CDR1 is SGHTA and CDR2 is FQGTGA. CDR3 residues: CASSSGAVRSQETQYF. In DNA form, the CDR3 reads TGTGCCAGCAGTTCCGGGGCAGTCCGGTCCCAAGAGACCCAGTACTTC.

V usage is TRBV7-9 and J usage is TRBJ2-3; D is perhaps TRBD2 (5 bases). CDR3 size: 17 residues. With 1 base removed from V and 2 bases from J, the gap between germline ends came to 16 bases. Looked up from germline, CDR1 is SEHNR and CDR2 is FQNEAQ (reference sequence). CDR3 coding DNA: TGTGCCAGCAGCTTAGTTGACGCTAGCTCTTACACAGATACGCAGTATTTT. Translated, it gives CASSLVDASSYTDTQYF.